Following are 32 T cell receptor beta chains from one sample sequenced in a study of blood T cell repertoires in COVID-19. Profiled with immunoSEQ multiplex PCR; TCRdb holds only in-frame clones, not every one. The sample shows about 280,000 clones, under 95% of them seen only once. Sequencing input: PBMCs or T cells enriched from blood (not recorded which). These receptors came from a man aged 35-49 years who had been exposed to COVID-19.

The chain joins TRBV5-4 to TRBJ2-1, with 13 bases identical to TRBD2. After removal of 4 bases from V and 1 base from J, the junction contained 8 bases not matched to a gene. Germline CDR1 reads SGHNT; CDR2 reads YYREEE (reference sequence). The CDR3 covers 18 residues. CDR3 sequence (DNA): TGTGCCAGCAGCGACGGACTAGCGGGAGTGGGTTCCTACAATGAGCAGTTCTTC. Translation: CASSDGLAGVGSYNEQFF.

This clone was seen only a few times. The rearrangement joins TRBV5-6 to TRBJ1-5, with 7 bases aligning to TRBD1. CDR1 and CDR2 (germline): SGHDT, YYEEEE. V was clipped by 2 bases and J by 0 bases; unmatched bases: 8. The CDR3 totals 17 residues. The CDR3 is CASSLRTGHYSNQPQHF. CDR3 coding DNA: TGTGCCAGCAGCTTACGGACAGGTCATTATAGCAATCAGCCCCAGCATTTT.

The chain has TRBV7-2 and TRBJ1-2; unclear D gene. The length of the CDR3 is 13 residues. V was clipped by 2 bases and J by 4 bases, with 8 bases between them. From germline, CDR1 is SGHTA and CDR2 FQGNSA. The CDR3 coding sequence is TGTGCCAGCAGCTTAACACAGAGCTATGGCTACACCTTC. The encoded protein is CASSLTQSYGYTF.

The gene calls are TRBV9 and TRBJ2-3, with 10 bases identical to TRBD2. The trim removed 0 bases at V and 3 bases at J, leaving 16 bases unmatched. The CDR3 runs 20 residues. Germline V gene data show CDR1 as SGDLS and CDR2 as YYNGEE. CDR3 DNA: TGTGCCAGCAGCGTAGGGGCAGGGGGAAGGCTAGCGGGAGTTACAGATACGCAGTATTTT. As protein: CASSVGAGGRLAGVTDTQYF.

The chain combines TRBV23-1 with TRBJ2-7; no firm D call. TRBV23-1 is marked as an open reading frame, function uncertain. V was pared by 6 bases and J by 7 bases, with 19 bases between. The CDR3 has 14 residues. The CDR3 DNA reads as TGCGCCAGCAGCCAAAAACTCGGCGGTTTGGAGCAGTACTTC. It specifies CASSQKLGGLEQYF.

The rearrangement uses TRBV15 and TRBJ2-3; D not resolved. The CDR3 covers 13 residues. Deletions cut 1 base from V and 6 bases from J, with 8 bases between. Looked up from germline, CDR1 is LNHNV and CDR2 is YYDKDF (reference sequence). CDR3 sequence reads: CATSRAILDTQYF. CDR3 in DNA: TGTGCCACCAGCAGAGCTATTTTGGATACGCAGTATTTT.

The chain uses TRBV29-1 and TRBJ2-2; 10 bases match TRBD1. Germline V gene data show CDR1 as SQVTM and CDR2 as ANQGSEA. Losses at the gene ends were 7 bases for V and 7 bases for J; bases not matched to a gene: 12. CDR3 length: 15 amino acids. The CDR3 loop reads CSANPGQGVDGELFF. The DNA for the CDR3 is TGCAGCGCTAACCCTGGACAGGGGGTGGACGGGGAGCTGTTTTTT.

The chain links TRBV30 to TRBJ1-6; D is ambiguous. Germline V gene sequence: CDR1 GTSNPN, CDR2 SVGIG (reference sequence). The CDR3 length is 13 residues. The V end was cut by 4 bases, the J end by 10 bases, with 14 bases between. The DNA for the CDR3 is TGTGCCTGGACCCCCCCCTCGGAGTCACCCCTCCACTTT. This encodes CAWTPPSESPLHF.

This rearrangement joins TRBV6-4 to TRBJ1-1; 7 nucleotides match TRBD1. The CDR3 is made up of 13 amino acids. V lost 4 bases and J lost 11; bases outside the gene matches: 10. The germline V gene has CDR1 MRHNA and CDR2 SNTAGT. This CDR3 reads CASSARQGEKAFF. The CDR3 nucleotides are TGTGCCAGCAGTGCCAGACAGGGTGAGAAGGCTTTCTTT.

The chain links TRBV7-2 to TRBJ2-3, with 7 bases matching TRBD1. V lost 5 bases and J lost 9; bases outside the gene matches: 8. From germline, CDR1 is SGHTA and CDR2 FQGNSA. The CDR3 runs to 13 residues. The CDR3 DNA reads as TGTGCCAGCAGCAGAACAACAGGGGTAACGCAGTATTTT. This codes for CASSRTTGVTQYF. Full variable domain (missing parts from reference TRBV7-2 and TRBJ2-3): GAGVSQSPSNKVTEKGKDVELRCDPISGHTALYWYRQSLGQGLEFLIYFQGNSAPDKSGLPSDRFSAERTGGSVSTLTIQRTQQEDSAVYLCASSRTTGVTQYFGPGTRLTVL.

The chain carries TRBV19 and TRBJ2-5; 10 positions agree with TRBD1. The ends lost 3 bases at V and 5 bases at J; junction bases unmatched: 6. The CDR3 is 15 amino acids. Per the germline V gene, CDR1 is LNHDA and CDR2 is SQIVND (reference sequence). Here the CDR3 DNA reads TGTGCCAGTAGTATCCTCGACAGGGGGCTGGAGACCCAGTACTTC. This sequence encodes CASSILDRGLETQYF.

This clone was seen a single time. The chain combines TRBV18 with TRBJ1-5, with no clear D. Per the germline V gene, CDR1 is KGHSH and CDR2 is LQKENI. The V end lost 2 bases, the J end lost 6 bases, and 17 bases lay between the germline ends. The CDR3 loop spans 16 amino acids. Written as DNA, the CDR3 is TGTGCCAGCTCACCAGGGGAACATAGAGGACTTCAGCCCCAGCATTTT. Translated, it gives CASSPGEHRGLQPQHF.

The V call is TRBV9, the J call TRBJ2-7; D perhaps matches TRBD2 (6 bases). This CDR3 has 14 residues. Between the trimmed V and J ends, which lost 2 bases and 3 bases, there was a span of 12 bases. The V gene's germline CDR1 is SGDLS and CDR2 YYNGEE. The CDR3 DNA is TGTGCCAGCAGCGTCGGGGGAGGTGACTACGAGCAGTACTTC. This translates into CASSVGGGDYEQYF.

This chain connects TRBV5-1 to TRBJ2-7; 8 positions match TRBD1. CDR1 is SGHRS and CDR2 is YFSETQ in the germline V gene. The ends lost 2 bases at V and 6 bases at J; junction bases unmatched: 4. This CDR3 contains 13 residues. The DNA of the CDR3 is TGCGCCAGCAGCTTTGCAGGGGGCAGCGAGCAGTACTTC. Translation: CASSFAGGSEQYF.

J is TRBJ1-2 and V is TRBV19; TRBD1 matches at 9 bases. CDR1 and CDR2 from the germline V gene are LNHDA and SQIVND (reference sequence). The length of the CDR3 is 15 residues. The V gene end was trimmed by 4 bases and the J gene end by 7 bases; junction bases not matched to a gene: 10. The CDR3 loop is CASSSPGTGWVGYTF. CDR3 bases: TGTGCCAGTAGTAGTCCCGGGACAGGGTGGGTTGGCTACACCTTC. Full variable domain (missing parts from reference TRBV19 and TRBJ1-2): DGGITQSPKYLFRKEGQNVTLSCEQNLNHDAMYWYRQDPGQGLRLIYYSQIVNDFQKGDIAEGYSVSREKKESFPLTVTSAQKNPTAFYLCASSSPGTGWVGYTFGSGTRLTVV.

The rearrangement links TRBV5-1 to TRBJ2-1; D ambiguous. V was pared by 0 bases and J by 1 base, with 11 bases between. The germline CDR1 and CDR2 sequences are SGHRS and YFSETQ. The length of the CDR3 is 16 residues. CDR3 in amino acids: CASSLAGRKSYNEQFF. The DNA for the CDR3 is TGCGCCAGCAGCTTGGCCGGCAGGAAGTCCTACAATGAGCAGTTCTTC. Filled out from reference TRBV5-1 and TRBJ2-1, the complete variable domain reads KAGVTQTPRYLIKTRGQQVTLSCSPISGHRSVSWYQQTPGQGLQFLFEYFSETQRNKGNFPGRFSGRQFSNSRSEMNVSTLELGDSALYLCASSLAGRKSYNEQFFGPGTRLTVL.

The V and J genes are TRBV9 and TRBJ2-3; possible D gene TRBD1, 6 bases. Germline lookup yields CDR1 SGDLS and CDR2 YYNGEE. CDR3 size: 16 residues. The ends were cut back, 3 bases at V and 2 bases at J, with 16 bases in the middle. The CDR3 here is CASSAERTASTDTQYF. The DNA for the CDR3 is TGTGCCAGCAGCGCCGAGCGGACAGCATCCACAGATACGCAGTATTTT.

The V gene is TRBV30, the J gene TRBJ2-3; 14 bases are shared with TRBD2. The CDR3 runs 23 residues. The germline V gene encodes CDR1 GTSNPN and CDR2 SVGIG (reference sequence). With 1 base clipped from V and 2 bases from J, the junction kept 23 bases outside the gene matches. CDR3 nucleotides: TGTGCCTGGAGTGGAGGGACTAGCGGGAGCGGGACGAAGGTTTCACGTACCACAGATACGCAGTATTTT. Amino acid sequence: CAWSGGTSGSGTKVSRTTDTQYF.

V is TRBV19 and J is TRBJ2-2; 9 bases align to TRBD1. Germline CDR1 reads LNHDA; CDR2 reads SQIVND (reference sequence). J was trimmed by 7 bases and V by 5 bases; bases with no gene match: 8. CDR3 length: 15 residues. CDR3 sequence: CASSVDRGYGGELFF. Written as DNA, the CDR3 is TGTGCCAGTAGTGTGGACAGGGGATATGGCGGGGAGCTGTTTTTT.

The CDR3 nucleotides are TGTGCCAGCAGCCAATTGGGACTAGAGACTGTGGGTTCAGATACGCAGTATTTT. Encoded protein: CASSQLGLETVGSDTQYF. The chain couples TRBV7-3 to TRBJ2-3; 8 positions agree with TRBD2. This CDR3 has 18 residues. Looked up from germline, CDR1 is SGHTA and CDR2 is FQGTGA. Losses at the gene ends were 5 bases for V and 4 bases for J; bases not matched to a gene: 17.

This clone was recorded once. The chain joins TRBV30 to TRBJ2-1, with TRBD2 matching over 8 bases. CDR3 length: 15 residues. Germline values: CDR1 GTSNPN, CDR2 SVGIG (reference sequence). J lost 3 bases, V lost 1 base, and 5 bases had no gene match. The chain's CDR3 is CAWSAGLGGYNEQFF. The CDR3 DNA follows: TGTGCCTGGAGTGCGGGACTAGGAGGCTACAATGAGCAGTTCTTC.

The chain has TRBV5-1 and TRBJ2-1, with D possibly being TRBD2 (6 bases). This CDR3 has 15 residues. The germline V gene encodes CDR1 SGHRS and CDR2 YFSETQ. Between the trimmed V and J ends, which lost 4 bases and 9 bases, there was a span of 20 bases. In DNA form, the CDR3 reads TGCGCCAGCAGCATTAGCGCGGGAACCTACGGTGAGCAGTTCTTC. It specifies CASSISAGTYGEQFF.

The J gene is TRBJ2-5, the V gene TRBV14, with no clear D. Germline V gene lookup returns CDR1 SGHDN and CDR2 FVKESK. V gave up 1 base and J gave up 5 bases, with 17 bases separating them. This CDR3 is 16 amino acids long. CDR3 sequence reads: CASSQGRGQYVETQYF. The DNA of the CDR3 is TGTGCCAGCAGCCAAGGACGTGGGCAGTACGTGGAGACCCAGTACTTC. The full variable domain, in which reference TRBV14 and TRBJ2-5 provide the parts outside the CDR3, is EAGVTQFPSHSVIEKGQTVTLRCDPISGHDNLYWYRRVMGKEIKFLLHFVKESKQDESGMPNNRFLAERTGGTYSTLKVQPAELEDSGVYFCASSQGRGQYVETQYFGPGTRLLVL.

The J gene is TRBJ2-7, the V gene TRBV19; D is possibly TRBD1 (6 bases). CDR1 and CDR2 (germline): LNHDA, SQIVND (reference sequence). The CDR3 contains 13 residues. Trimming pared 6 bases from V and 2 bases from J, leaving 11 bases between. CDR3 sequence (DNA): TGTGCCAGTAGCCCGACAGGAGCCTACGAGCAGTACTTC. Encoded protein: CASSPTGAYEQYF.

J is TRBJ1-5 and V is TRBV19, with 7 bases fitting TRBD1. V lost 6 bases, J lost 3 bases, and 2 bases stayed unmatched. The CDR3 has 13 amino acids. Germline V gene sequence: CDR1 LNHDA, CDR2 SQIVND (reference sequence). CDR3 protein: CASSGQVNQPQHF. As DNA, the CDR3 is TGTGCCAGTAGCGGACAGGTCAATCAGCCCCAGCATTTT.

The V and J genes are TRBV25-1 and TRBJ1-2; 7 nucleotides align to TRBD1. After removal of 4 bases from V and 1 base from J, the junction contained 6 bases not matched to a gene. Germline V CDR1 and CDR2: MGHDK, SYGVNS. CDR3 length equals 15 residues. The CDR3 region is CASSAPGQINYGYTF. The DNA of the CDR3 is TGTGCCAGCAGTGCGCCGGGACAGATTAACTATGGCTACACCTTC.

The V gene is TRBV4-1, the J gene TRBJ2-6, with TRBD2 as a possible D gene (5 bases). The CDR3 has 18 residues. The germline gives CDR1 MGHRA, CDR2 YSYEKL. V was clipped by 2 bases and J by 0 bases, with 14 bases between them. The CDR3 sequence is CASSQIGLTRSGANVLTF. The DNA for the CDR3 is TGCGCCAGCAGCCAAATTGGACTGACCCGCTCTGGGGCCAACGTCCTGACTTTC.

This sequence joins TRBV27 and TRBJ1-1; weak D call: TRBD1 (5 bases). With 8 bases removed from V and 4 bases from J, the gap between germline ends came to 14 bases. This CDR3 is 13 amino acids long. Per germline, CDR1 MNHEY and CDR2 SMNVEV (reference sequence). The CDR3 DNA follows: TGTGCCAGCCGATTTGTGGGGGGCACTGAAGCTTTCTTT. It translates to CASRFVGGTEAFF.

This chain connects TRBV25-1 to TRBJ1-1, with TRBD1 matching 7 bases. The ends lost 0 bases at V and 2 bases at J; junction bases unmatched: 6. CDR3 length equals 16 residues. Germline V gives CDR1 MGHDK, CDR2 SYGVNS. Here the CDR3 DNA reads TGTGCCAGCAGTGAATATTTTAGAGGGGGCAACACTGAAGCTTTCTTT. Its translation is CASSEYFRGGNTEAFF.

V gene TRBV7-2 combines with J gene TRBJ1-4; 7 nucleotides align to TRBD1. Germline loops: CDR1 SGHTA, CDR2 FQGNSA. Germline trimming cut 5 bases from V and 7 bases from J; bases unmatched to any gene: 7. The CDR3 has 14 amino acids. CDR3 sequence (DNA): TGTGCCAGCAGCCCATCGGGGACAGCTGAAAAACTGTTTTTT. This sequence encodes CASSPSGTAEKLFF. Using reference TRBV7-2 and TRBJ1-4 for the parts outside the CDR3, the full variable domain is GAGVSQSPSNKVTEKGKDVELRCDPISGHTALYWYRQSLGQGLEFLIYFQGNSAPDKSGLPSDRFSAERTGGSVSTLTIQRTQQEDSAVYLCASSPSGTAEKLFFGSGTQLSVL.

This clone came up once. The genes are TRBV2 and TRBJ2-1; 8 nucleotides agree with TRBD2. Germline CDR1 SNHLY, CDR2 FYNNEI. CDR3 length equals 15 residues. V trimming: 2 bases; J trimming: 5 bases; junction bases outside the gene matches: 5. The CDR3 DNA sequence: TGTGCCAGCAGTGAAAGGACTAGCTGGAACAATGAGCAGTTCTTC. This codes for CASSERTSWNNEQFF.

The chain is built from TRBV11-2 and TRBJ1-2; the D gene is possibly TRBD1 (5 bases). The germline V and J ends were trimmed by 1 base and 6 bases, with 9 bases remaining between them. The germline V gene has CDR1 SGHAT and CDR2 FQNNGV. The CDR3 covers 13 residues. CDR3 sequence: CASSLAGHNGYTF. The DNA for the CDR3 is TGTGCCAGCAGCTTAGCAGGGCATAATGGCTACACCTTC.